What follows are 5 T cell receptor beta chains derived from one specimen sequenced in a study of cytotoxic CD8 clonotypes in ibrutinib-treated CLL. Libraries were prepared by immunoSEQ multiplex PCR; TCRdb keeps only in-frame clonotypes and omits some of them. The table shows 300,000 or so clones, with roughly 70% occurring only once. The sample was PBMCs, taken after 36 months of ibrutinib treatment. The receptors stem from a human donor with chronic lymphocytic leukemia.

The gene calls are TRBV5-1 and TRBJ1-1, with a possible D match to TRBD1 (6 bases). Germline assignment: CDR1 SGHRS and CDR2 YFSETQ. The V and J ends lost 5 bases and 4 bases respectively, with 27 bases between them. The CDR3 length is 18 residues. The CDR3 nucleotides read TGCGCCAGCAGTCTTCAGGCAGGGGCCCGAGGGTGGAGCACTGAAGCTTTCTTT. Amino acid sequence: CASSLQAGARGWSTEAFF.

The rearrangement uses TRBV20-1 and TRBJ2-7; D may be TRBD2 (6 bases). Trimming cost V 3 bases and J 4 bases, with 7 bases left between them. The germline V gene has CDR1 DFQATT and CDR2 SNEGSKA (reference sequence). The CDR3 spans 11 residues. CDR3 region: CSARREYEQYF. The CDR3 coding sequence is TGCAGTGCTAGGCGGGAATACGAGCAGTACTTC.

This chain joins TRBV4-1 and TRBJ2-2; 12 positions match TRBD2. There are 16 residues in the CDR3. Germline CDR1 reads MGHRA; CDR2 reads YSYEKL. The V gene end was trimmed by 3 bases and the J gene end by 3 bases; junction bases not matched to a gene: 2. CDR3 in DNA: TGCGCCAGCAGCCAGACTAGCGGGGGTGACACCGGGGAGCTGTTTTTT. Translated: CASSQTSGGDTGELFF.

The CDR3 protein is CASSLDRTEAFF. CDR3 nucleotides: TGTGCCAGCAGCTTGGACAGGACTGAAGCTTTCTTT. The chain is built from TRBV13 and TRBJ1-1; TRBD1 agrees at 7 bases. The CDR3 runs 12 residues. Germline trimming cut 3 bases from V and 5 bases from J; bases unmatched to any gene: 0. The germline gives CDR1 PRHDT, CDR2 FYEKMQ (reference sequence).

This chain connects TRBV11-3 to TRBJ2-7; maybe TRBD1 (6 bases). Germline values: CDR1 SGHNT, CDR2 YENEEA. There are 15 residues in the CDR3. Trimming stripped 5 bases from V and 5 bases from J, with 19 bases between. The CDR3 DNA reads TGTGCCAGCAGCCCAGGCGGTTTACAGGGCCACGAGCAGTACTTC. Translating it yields CASSPGGLQGHEQYF.